The T cell receptor beta chain under discussion was sequenced for a study of response to subunit inactivated influenza vaccine. CDR1 is KGHSY and CDR2 is FQNENV in the germline V gene. This CDR3 comprises 15 residues. With 4 bases removed from V and 8 bases from J, the gap between germline ends came to 18 bases. General study results and limits: Each seasonal influenza vaccination, the authors suggested, recruits few new T cells.

TCRdb reprocessed the RT-PCR reads with MiXCR, giving one entry per CDR3 protein. The repertoire holds roughly 760,000 distinct CDR3 sequences, with 21% as singletons. With respect to this clonotype: Its matching antigen is unknown.

The V gene is TRBV16, the J gene TRBJ2-1, with D perhaps matching TRBD1 (5 bases). The source was PBMCs from blood, collected about 5 days after vaccination. This receptor was identified in a man between 45 and 60 years old who received an inactivated influenza vaccine. CDR3: CASSLAVRVFYEQFF. As DNA, the CDR3 is TGTGCCAGCAGCCTGGCGGTCAGGGTTTTTTATGAGCAGTTCTTC.